This T cell receptor (beta chain) derives from a study of blood T cell repertoires in COVID-19. Exposed enrollees encountered a COVID-19 case at some point within 2 weeks before study entry. V was cut by 3 bases and J by 5 bases, with 17 bases left in between. The CDR3 totals 16 residues. Looked up from germline, CDR1 is MDHEN and CDR2 is SYDVKM. In the source study's methods: Amplification of reference gene primers was used by the study to estimate nucleated cell counts. Repertoires were generated with immunoSEQ multiplex PCR, while TCRdb's copy carries only in-frame clones and drops some. The V and J calls and the clone size are those of that table, but D and trimming were determined from the DNA. The sample holds more than 350,000 clones, 70% to 90% seen once.

The receptor comes from a woman aged 18 to 35 who had been exposed to COVID-19. The specimen was PBMCs or T cells enriched from blood (not recorded which). This sequence joins TRBV28 and TRBJ1-3; D gene uncertain. CDR3 nucleotide sequence: TGTGCCAGCAGTTTGATCGGAGTGATGGCAAGAAACACCATATATTTT. Its protein product is CASSLIGVMARNTIYF.